This note documents a single T cell receptor (beta chain) sequence. Its target is unknown. V dropped 5 bases and J dropped 0; count of bases not matched to a gene: 7. The CDR3 totals 15 residues. Germline CDR1 MDHEN, CDR2 SYDVKM. The data originate from a study of Tregs in tolerant kidney transplant recipients. Profiling relied on immunoSEQ multiplex PCR, and the TCRdb table lists in-frame clones only, not all of them. This table has over 60,000 clones, about 89% appearing once. The study, taken as a whole, reports: The most relevant donor-specific Treg TCRbeta repertoire apparently came from expansion with activated donor B cells. Biological reproducibility was not directly addressed, but technical replication error appeared minimal. Some patients' samples used different primers over time, so nucleotide sequences weren't comparable. Findings come from small patient numbers and require larger validation.

This specimen was CD4+ T cells from blood, taken before the transplant. The receptor was derived from a human donor who received a combined kidney and bone marrow transplant. The chain recombines TRBV28 with TRBJ2-7; 7 bases fit TRBD2. This CDR3 reads CASSHFGRSSYEQYF. The CDR3 DNA reads TGTGCCAGCAGTCATTTCGGGAGGTCCTCCTACGAGCAGTACTTC.